The clone carrying this TCR beta chain was seen a few times. Its antigen is not known. Here immunoSEQ multiplex PCR was the method, and the copy in TCRdb shows in-frame clones only, minus some. Found here are about 7,900 clones, over 70% of them singletons; the top ten hold 6.5% to 9.5%. This sample is drawn from a study of chemoradiotherapy in HPV16-positive cancers. V lost 3 bases and J 8 bases, leaving 8 bases between the germline ends. CDR3 length: 11 amino acids. Study-level points and caveats: Candidate HPV-specific clones and E7-related TCR motifs grew in tumor during treatment.

Sampling took place from a patient who underwent chemoradiotherapy. This chain links TRBV5-3 with TRBJ1-1; D is unresolved. TRBV5-3 is an open reading frame whose function is uncertain. This TCR came from a human donor with HPV-associated anogenital cancer. The CDR3 DNA sequence: TGTGCCAGAAGCTCGCTTGGGGAAGCTTTCTTT. Translating it yields CARSSLGEAFF.